This T cell receptor beta chain is drawn from a study of shared clonotypes between healthy human individuals. The table came from immunoSEQ multiplex PCR; TCRdb's copy has only in-frame clones and leaves some out. The repertoire has about 480,000 clones, 75% to 80% of them found once; the top ten carry around 13%. The TCR sequence derives from a woman in her forties in good health. Some clones in this sample may be carry-over from other donors' samples. The source material was PBMCs.

The CDR3 region is CASSYLLGGGTDTQYF. CDR3 in DNA: TGTGCCAGCAGTTACCTTTTAGGGGGGGGCACAGATACGCAGTATTTT. The rearrangement uses TRBV6-6 and TRBJ2-3; the D gene is possibly TRBD2 (7 bases). The germline gives CDR1 MNHNY, CDR2 SVGAGI (reference sequence). V gave up 2 bases and J gave up 1 base, with 13 bases separating them. The CDR3 totals 16 residues.